Below, 19 T cell receptor beta chains from the same sample are listed, as sequenced in a study of blood T cells in healthy people across ages. With a J-beta primer mix and a sample-barcoded 5' primer, a second PCR ran roughly 6 to 11 cycles. Each CDR3 protein gets one entry after TCRdb re-called the 5' RACE reads with MiXCR. The sample has under 750,000 distinct CDR3 sequences; roughly 48% are singletons. The sequenced sample was blood. These receptors came from an elderly man in good health.

This clonotype was counted a few times. The V and J genes are TRBV7-9 and TRBJ2-7, with D unclear. This CDR3 comprises 14 residues. V lost 7 bases, J lost 3 bases, and 16 bases lay in between. Per germline, CDR1 SEHNR and CDR2 FQNEAQ (reference sequence). CDR3 residues: CASNLGQAFYEQYF. The CDR3 bases are TGTGCCAGCAACCTCGGGCAGGCCTTCTACGAGCAGTACTTC.

This clonotype was observed a single time. The chain recombines TRBV20-1 with TRBJ2-5; TRBD1 might be the D (5 bases). The germline V gene has CDR1 DFQATT and CDR2 SNEGSKA (reference sequence). V gave up 3 bases and J gave up 2 bases, with 13 bases separating them. CDR3 length: 14 residues. The CDR3 is CSARDQKGQETQYF. DNA for the CDR3: TGCAGTGCTAGGGATCAGAAGGGGCAAGAGACCCAGTACTTC.

This chain uses TRBV9 with TRBJ1-2; 11 bases agree with TRBD1. V lost 0 bases to trimming and J lost 4 bases; unmatched junction nucleotides: 8. Germline-derived CDR1 and CDR2 are SGDLS and YYNGEE. This CDR3 is 17 amino acids long. The CDR3 reads CASSVAGEDRGLYGYTF. Here the CDR3 DNA reads TGTGCCAGCAGCGTAGCTGGGGAGGACAGGGGGCTCTATGGCTACACCTTC.

This clonotype was detected a few times. J is TRBJ2-1 and V is TRBV12-3 or TRBV12-4; 12 bases match TRBD2. The ends lost 5 bases at V and 6 bases at J; junction bases unmatched: 5. The CDR3 contains 15 residues. The CDR3 loop reads CASSPRTSGVNEQFF. The DNA for the CDR3 is TGTGCCAGCAGTCCTAGGACTAGCGGGGTCAATGAGCAGTTCTTC.

The rearrangement links TRBV25-1 to TRBJ1-1; possibly TRBD1 for D (5 bases). Germline CDR1 is MGHDK and CDR2 is SYGVNS. This CDR3 is built from 13 residues. Trimming removed 8 bases from V and 3 bases from J, with 13 bases in between. CDR3: CASVGGGDTEAFF. The CDR3 region has the DNA TGTGCCAGCGTGGGAGGAGGGGACACTGAAGCTTTCTTT.

The chain uses TRBV25-1 and TRBJ2-6; D may be TRBD1 or TRBD2 (6 bases each). The V end was cut by 4 bases, the J end by 0 bases, with 25 bases between. CDR3 size: 21 residues. Germline V gives CDR1 MGHDK, CDR2 SYGVNS. This CDR3 reads CASSGGLIGGPPFSGANVLTF. The CDR3 nucleotides read TGTGCCAGCAGTGGGGGTCTAATAGGGGGGCCACCCTTCTCTGGGGCCAACGTCCTGACTTTC.

The gene calls are TRBV3-1 and TRBJ2-3; unclear D gene. The CDR3 has 13 residues. V was trimmed by 1 base and J by 5 bases, leaving 7 bases between them. Germline V gene data show CDR1 as LGHDT and CDR2 as YNNKEL (reference sequence). CDR3 amino acids: CASSQVVEDTQYF. In DNA, the CDR3 is TGTGCCAGCAGCCAAGTGGTGGAAGATACGCAGTATTTT.

V and J are TRBV7-9 and TRBJ1-1; D remains ambiguous. Per germline, CDR1 SEHNR and CDR2 FQNEAQ (reference sequence). This CDR3 has 14 residues. V lost 1 base to trimming and J lost 6 bases, with 12 bases between them. The CDR3 DNA follows: TGTGCCAGCAGCTTAGGGACGGAGGCTCCTGAAGCTTTCTTT. Translating gives CASSLGTEAPEAFF.

This clonotype was seen repeatedly, ten times or more. The chain uses TRBV7-2 and TRBJ2-5; TRBD2 matches 8 bases. The germline CDR1 and CDR2 sequences are SGHTA and FQGNSA. Trimming removed 3 bases from V and 4 bases from J; junction bases left unmatched: 7. The CDR3 covers 15 residues. The DNA for the CDR3 is TGTGCCAGCAGCTTTAACGGGAGGGCCGCAGAGACCCAGTACTTC. Protein sequence: CASSFNGRAAETQYF.

Notes on this clonotype: The CDR3 carries no conserved terminal phenylalanine or tryptophan, so it likely arises from a read error. The chain recombines TRBV29-1 with TRBJ1-1, with a possible D match to TRBD1 (6 bases). V lost 4 bases and J 6 bases, leaving 21 bases between the germline ends. CDR3 length: 15 amino acids. Germline CDR1 SQVTM, CDR2 ANQGSEA. DNA of the CDR3: TGCAGCGTTGGGCAGGGGTTAAGAGGTGTCTCTGAAGCTTTCCTT. Encoded protein: CSVGQGLRGVSEAFL.

Only a few counts were recorded for this clonotype. Here the CDR3 reads CASSYGDSGEGPFF. Written as DNA, the CDR3 is TGTGCCAGCAGTTACGGGGACAGTGGGGAGGGTCCGTTCTTC. The chain employs TRBV6-5 and TRBJ2-1; D assignment may be TRBD1 or TRBD2 (7 bases each). The CDR3 totals 14 residues. V gave up 2 bases and J gave up 15 bases, with 20 bases separating them. The germline V gene encodes CDR1 MNHEY and CDR2 SVGAGI.

This clonotype has a count of ten or more. The rearrangement links TRBV6-5 to TRBJ2-6, with D hard to call. The CDR3 is made up of 16 amino acids. Deletions cut 3 bases from V and 0 bases from J, with 9 bases between. The germline gives CDR1 MNHEY, CDR2 SVGAGI. The CDR3 nucleotides are TGTGCCAGCAGTTATCGTAGTCTCTCTGGGGCCAACGTCCTGACTTTC. Encoded protein: CASSYRSLSGANVLTF.

The sample holds many counts of this clonotype. The chain links TRBV6-6 to TRBJ2-2; D is ambiguous. The CDR3 totals 14 residues. V gave up 2 bases and J gave up 5 bases, with 9 bases separating them. Germline lookup yields CDR1 MNHNY and CDR2 SVGAGI (reference sequence). The CDR3 here is CASSYRAQTGELFF. The CDR3 DNA follows: TGTGCCAGCAGTTACAGGGCTCAAACCGGGGAGCTGTTTTTT.

The chain is built from TRBV7-9 and TRBJ1-1; D call uncertain. V lost 5 bases and J lost 4, with 14 bases in between. The CDR3 totals 14 residues. Germline lookup yields CDR1 SEHNR and CDR2 FQNEAQ (reference sequence). The CDR3 spells CASSLRRGGTEAFF. The CDR3 nucleotides read TGTGCCAGCAGCCTTCGACGGGGTGGCACTGAAGCTTTCTTT.

V gene TRBV27 combines with J gene TRBJ2-3, with no clear D. The V end was cut by 3 bases, the J end by 6 bases, with 10 bases between. The CDR3 is 13 amino acids. Germline CDR1 and CDR2: MNHEY and SMNVEV (reference sequence). CDR3 sequence: CASSLTIADTQYF. The CDR3 nucleotides are TGTGCCAGCAGTTTGACCATAGCTGATACGCAGTATTTT.

Concerning this clonotype itself: Possible read error: a much larger clone is one base away. The chain joins TRBV3-1 to TRBJ1-1, with D possibly matching TRBD1 (6 bases). This CDR3 is 14 amino acids long. Germline CDR1 LGHDT, CDR2 YNNKEL (reference sequence). The DNA of the CDR3 is TGTGCCAGCAGCCAAGCCCTCGGGGGCACTGAAACTTTCTTT. Residues: CASSQALGGTETFF. Together with reference TRBV3-1 and TRBJ1-1, the CDR3 gives the full variable domain: DTAVSQTPKYLVTQMGNDKSIKCEQNLGHDTMYWYKQDSKKFLKIMFSYNNKELIINETVPNRFSPKSPDKAHLNLHINSLELGDSAVYFCASSQALGGTETFFGQGTRLTVV.

The V gene is TRBV29-1, the J gene TRBJ2-1, with D perhaps assigned TRBD1 or TRBD2 (6 bases each). CDR1 and CDR2 (germline): SQVTM, ANQGSEA. There are 13 residues in the CDR3. V lost 7 bases and J 5 bases, leaving 15 bases between the germline ends. CDR3 residues: CSARGRRDNEQFF. The CDR3 DNA sequence: TGCAGCGCCAGGGGAAGGAGGGACAATGAGCAGTTCTTC.

The V call is TRBV7-6, the J call TRBJ2-3; tentatively, D is TRBD2 (6 bases). The germline gives CDR1 SGHVS, CDR2 FNYEAQ. The germline V and J ends were trimmed by 3 bases and 8 bases, with 15 bases remaining between them. The CDR3 has 14 residues. DNA of the CDR3: TGTGCCAGCAGCTTGGGTCACGACGGGGGTACGCAGTATTTT. Its translation is CASSLGHDGGTQYF.

V gene TRBV12-3 or TRBV12-4 combines with J gene TRBJ2-5, with TRBD2 identical over 7 bases. The trim removed 4 bases at V and 5 bases at J, leaving 10 bases unmatched. This CDR3 has 15 residues. DNA of the CDR3: TGTGCCAGCAGTTCCAGCGGGGCAATTGGCGAGACCCAGTACTTC. As protein: CASSSSGAIGETQYF.